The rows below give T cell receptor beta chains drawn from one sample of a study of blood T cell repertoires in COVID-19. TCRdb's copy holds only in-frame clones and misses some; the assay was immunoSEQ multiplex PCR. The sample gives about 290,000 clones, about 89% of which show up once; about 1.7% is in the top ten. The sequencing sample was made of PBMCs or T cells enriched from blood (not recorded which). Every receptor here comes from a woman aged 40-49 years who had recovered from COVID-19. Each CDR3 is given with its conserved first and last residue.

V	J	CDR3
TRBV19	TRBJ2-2	CASSMGQGAGTGELFF
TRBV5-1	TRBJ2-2	CASSQNRGLGELFF
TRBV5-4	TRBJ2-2	CASSLGQGQNGELFF
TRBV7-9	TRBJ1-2	CASSSAVIVGGYTF
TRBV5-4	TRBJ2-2	CASSLAAGLNTGELFF
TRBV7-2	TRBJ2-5	CASSLAFGTGGLSQETQYF
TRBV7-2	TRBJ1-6	CASSFGRGSPLHF
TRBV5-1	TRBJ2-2	CASSSTSGRLTGELFF
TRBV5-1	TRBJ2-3	CASSLEWGPTDTQYF
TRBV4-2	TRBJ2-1	CASSQDDGVGEQFF
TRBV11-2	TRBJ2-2	CASSELAGVPGELFF
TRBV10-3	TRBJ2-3	CAISGFSGTSGRALDTQYF
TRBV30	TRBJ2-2	CAWIAGVNTGELFF
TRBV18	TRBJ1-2	CASSPPVTATFRGYTF
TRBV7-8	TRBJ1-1	CASSSQTNTEAFF
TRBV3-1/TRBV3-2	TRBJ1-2	CASSQDNGVREYYGYTF
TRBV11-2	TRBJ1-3	CASSYRGDTIYF
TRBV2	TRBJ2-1	CASSDSGRYNEQFF
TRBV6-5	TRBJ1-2	CASSHRGPPSYGYTF
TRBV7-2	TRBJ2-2	CASSPRTSGGPVTGELFF
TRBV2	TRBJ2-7	CASSDGRTYEQYF
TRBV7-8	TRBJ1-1	CASTSSIDMNTEAFF
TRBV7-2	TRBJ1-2	CASRNRGRDYGYTF
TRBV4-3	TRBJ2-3	CASSQAAGQETDTQYF
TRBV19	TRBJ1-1	CASSSTRRGTGQAFF
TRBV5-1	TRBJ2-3	CASSLGSGGRTDTQYF
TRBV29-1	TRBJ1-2	CSVRSGNNYGYTF
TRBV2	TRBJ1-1	CASRRAPPQAAFF
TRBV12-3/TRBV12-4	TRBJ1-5	CASSKGGGRPQHF
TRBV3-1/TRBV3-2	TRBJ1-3	CASSQSRGRGNTIYF
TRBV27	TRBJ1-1	CASRYSGQDYTEAFF
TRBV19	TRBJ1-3	CASSMAGAGNTIYF
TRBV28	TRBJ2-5	CASSIAFEGGETQYF
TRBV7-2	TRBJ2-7	CASGNRGSSSSYEQYF
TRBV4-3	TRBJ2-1	CASSQGFASGPFLSSYNEQFF
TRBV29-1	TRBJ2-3	CSVDPSTRADTQYF
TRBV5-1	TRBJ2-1	CASSLTAAGADEQFF
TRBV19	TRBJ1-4	CASSSRGQVLSTNEKLFF
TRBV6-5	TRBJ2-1	CASSGQGSYNEQFF
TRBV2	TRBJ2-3	CASSRDTSSDTQYF
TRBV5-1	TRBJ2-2	CASSQGAATGELFF
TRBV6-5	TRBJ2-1	CASSYTPGIEGEQFF
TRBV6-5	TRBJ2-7	CASSYRTGASYEQYF
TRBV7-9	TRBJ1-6	CASSPGTVNSPLHF
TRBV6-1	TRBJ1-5	CASSEGLLSNQPQHF
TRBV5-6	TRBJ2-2	CASSLFRAGNTGELFF
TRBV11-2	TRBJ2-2	CASSLRLAGGPETGELFF
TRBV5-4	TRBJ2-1	CASSLSGTSGINEQFF
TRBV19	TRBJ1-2	CASRGQGYDYGYTF
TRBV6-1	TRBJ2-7	CASSETASGPVSYEQYF
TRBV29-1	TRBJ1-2	CSVEGTGVNYGYTF
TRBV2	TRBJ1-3	CASSEPGTGLGNTIYF